Listed here is a single T cell receptor beta chain. Its antigen is not yet known. Base qualities are not recorded, but no much larger clone differs from it by a single base. The sample originates from a study of vaccination and CD4 T cells after COVID-19 (dated by TCRdb to between 2021 and 2024). Context from the whole study: Every convalescent patient had a positive nasal swab PCR test for SARS-CoV-2, with mild disease in roughly ten patients and severe disease in one. The convalescent cohort included six males and four females, with two Hispanic individuals, seven Caucasians, two Asians and one multiracial person. Participants received two doses of either the Pfizer-BioNTech BNT162b2 vaccine (n=8) or the Moderna mRNA-1273 vaccine (n=2). Post-COVID blood samples were collected from convalescent patients a median of about 92 days after diagnosis, with a range of about 30 to 161 days. The time from the second vaccine dose to post-vaccine blood sampling had a median of roughly 70 days and ranged from roughly 13 to 241 days. Overlapping spike peptide pools from SARS-CoV-2 and from the common cold coronaviruses HCoV-NL63, HCoV-OC43 and HCoV-229E were used as culture stimuli. Control cultures received a CEFX viral epitope pool as the positive control, an HIV-1 Nef peptide pool as the negative control, or no peptide. In 10 COVID-19 convalescent patients and several infection-naive healthy vaccine recipients, researchers compared the spike-specific CD4+ TCR repertoire from before mRNA vaccination with the repertoire from after.

The paper's findings and limits, for the study overall: The number of convalescent patients in the study was relatively small, and the study did not examine early timepoints following natural infection. Nearly all vaccine-specific clones in convalescent patients (304 of 307) were mono-reactive for SARS-CoV-2 spike rather than cross-reactive with common cold coronaviruses. Among convalescent patients, a median around 83% of the SARS-CoV-2-reactive clones seen after vaccination appeared only after vaccination, which suggests priming specific to the vaccine. The median count of SARS-CoV-2-reactive clonotypes went up from 20 to 25 after infection to 30 to 40 after vaccination, although the change was not significant.

Libraries were prepared through PCR. DNA from cultured CD4+ T cells was subjected to TCR sequencing with the Oncomine TCR Beta short-read assay at the Johns Hopkins FTIC core. The QIAamp micro DNA kit was used to extract genomic DNA from the cultured CD4+ T cells. Oncomine TCR Beta libraries from cultured CD4+ T cells were pooled using unique dual indexes and sequenced on an Illumina iSeq 100. The study's own analysis went as follows. Non-productive sequences were removed, and CDR3s that did not start with C, did not end with F or W, or were shorter than 7 amino acids were discarded. The MANAFEST web application was used to identify antigen-specific clonotypes by comparing peptide-stimulated wells against reference wells and other culture wells. An FDR below 0.05, an odds ratio above 5, and a productive frequency above 0.1% in at least two of three replicate wells were required for clones to be considered positive. Clonotypes that were significantly expanded in both SARS-CoV-2 spike wells and at least one common cold coronavirus spike condition were defined as cross-reactive. Similarity between CDR3 sequences was evaluated in R version 3.6.1 using Levenshtein distances (stringdist) and unrooted phylogenetic trees (ape). The public reads were quality trimmed at Q25 with fastp and then assembled into clones with MiXCR by TCRdb, keeping productive beta chains. Rows are unified per CDR3 protein, each entry keeping the most common DNA and genes. These V and J calls originate from TCRdb's pipeline instead of the authors' own analysis. Recorded for this sample are more than 15,000 distinct CDR3 sequences; 35% to 50% of them occurred a single time. The top ten clonotypes cover 7% to 9.5% of the sample.

The intended sense of this specimen's treatment or condition label: roughly ten-day PBMC culture with coronavirus spike peptide pools or control peptides (ViraFEST assay). To expand antigen-specific T cells with peptide pools and then pick out the expanded clonotypes through TCR sequencing, the study relied on the ViraFEST assay. Positive SARS-CoV-2 PCR tests in the convalescent patients dated from March to December 2020, before Alpha, Beta and Delta variants emerged in the United States. Each well held approximately 2 million PBMCs cultured in IMDM containing about 5% human AB serum and about 10 IU/ml IL-2, with 10 ug/ml peptide pools added. Half of the culture medium was replaced with fresh IL-2-containing medium on days 3 and 7. CD4+ T cells were isolated after roughly eleven days of culture through negative selection using the EasySep CD4+ T cell isolation kit. Ficoll-Paque Plus gradient centrifugation was used to isolate PBMCs from whole blood, and the isolated PBMCs were then either used fresh or cryopreserved at -140C. Each culture condition was generally run in triplicate wells.

As encoded in the germline V gene (reference sequence), CDR1 is DFQATT while CDR2 is SNEGSKA. From the cysteine through the phenylalanine, the CDR3 covers 17 amino acids. The CDR3 DNA has 51 bases and is translated from base 1. V and J are trimmed by 2 bases and 8 bases, and the gene matches miss 17 bases of the junction. The receptor's source is a human donor who had recovered from COVID-19. The sample here was CD4+ T cells from blood, cultured in vitro, taken after SARS-CoV-2 vaccination. The V and J genes are TRBV20-1 and TRBJ1-2, with TRBD1 identical over 10 junction bases. In nucleotide form, the sequence is TGCAGTGCTAGACACCTCCGACAGGGGGCATCGGCTAGGGGCTACACCTTC. Translated, it reads CSARHLRQGASARGYTF.